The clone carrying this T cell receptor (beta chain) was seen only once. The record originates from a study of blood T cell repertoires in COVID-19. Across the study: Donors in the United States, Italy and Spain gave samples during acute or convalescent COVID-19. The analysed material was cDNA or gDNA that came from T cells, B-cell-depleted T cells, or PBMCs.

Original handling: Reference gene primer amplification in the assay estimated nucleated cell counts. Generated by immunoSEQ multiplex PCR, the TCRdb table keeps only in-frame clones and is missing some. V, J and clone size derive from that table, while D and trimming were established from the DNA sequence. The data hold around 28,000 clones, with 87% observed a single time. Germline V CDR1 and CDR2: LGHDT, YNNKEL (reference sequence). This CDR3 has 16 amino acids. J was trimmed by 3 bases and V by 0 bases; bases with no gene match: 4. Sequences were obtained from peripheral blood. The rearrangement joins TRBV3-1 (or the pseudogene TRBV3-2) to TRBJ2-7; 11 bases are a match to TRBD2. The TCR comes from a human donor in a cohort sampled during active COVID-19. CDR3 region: CASSQDRLAGGYEQYF. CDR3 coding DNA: TGTGCCAGCAGCCAAGATCGCCTAGCGGGGGGCTACGAGCAGTACTTC.